The T cell receptor (beta chain) described here comes from a study of cytomegalovirus exposure and HLA in healthy donors. The study ran its PCR with 60 Vbeta and 13 Jbeta primers. Profiled with immunoSEQ multiplex PCR; TCRdb holds only in-frame clones, not every one. Of 280,000 or so clones in the sample, around 90% were seen once. To note about this clone: Antigen unknown.

Study-wide findings and caveats: V- and J-gene trimming of TCR beta was linked (in a later analysis) to a missense DCLRE1C variant.

Germline CDR1 reads SGDLS; CDR2 reads YYNGEE. Trimming took 0 bases from V and 2 from J; bases not matched to a gene: 4. CDR3 length equals 15 residues. V and J are TRBV9 and TRBJ2-5; 7 bases are a match to TRBD1. What was sequenced was PBMCs. The TCR was taken from a woman younger than 35 in good health and CMV-seronegative. The CDR3 sequence is CASSVDLGQQETQYF. CDR3 coding DNA: TGTGCCAGCAGCGTAGATCTGGGACAGCAAGAGACCCAGTACTTC.